This entry features one TCR beta chain sequence. The antigen it binds to is not known. Base qualities are not recorded, but no much larger clone differs from it by a single base. Library method: 5' RACE. This sample was sequenced with a NextSeq 500. In the TCR library protocol, a unique molecular identifier was attached to each TCR cDNA molecule so that PCR and sequencing errors could be corrected. On the authors' methods: Decombinator tools were used for TCR identification, UMI-based error correction and CDR3 extraction. Expanded TCRs were defined as those above a frequency of 2 per 1,000, corresponding to the top 1% of the tumor frequency distribution. Renyi diversity was calculated using the R vegan package after each repertoire was subsampled 100 times to 5,000 TCRs. CDR3 similarity networks were built from amino acid triplet string-kernel similarity, connecting CDR3s with pairwise similarity above 0.82. Using fastp at Q25 and MiXCR, TCRdb reprocessed the public reads and kept productive beta chains. Duplicate CDR3 protein sequences are folded into a single record with the most common DNA and genes. The V and J calls were determined by TCRdb, not by the authors. The table for this sample lists around 48,000 distinct CDR3 sequences; roughly 5.7% of them were counted only once. The top ten clonotypes cover approximately 12% of the sample.

V trim: 3 bases; J trim: 8 bases; unmatched bases: 9. From the cysteine through the phenylalanine, the CDR3 covers 16 amino acids. Just the 48-base CDR3 DNA is kept, in frame starting at base 1. As encoded in the germline V gene, CDR1 is LGHNA while CDR2 is YSLEER. This entry is derived from a study of spatial heterogeneity in lung cancer (dated by TCRdb to between 2017 and 2020). Study-wide context: Beta-chain transcripts were consistently detected in greater numbers than alpha-chain transcripts, which likely reflects a higher abundance of beta-chain transcripts. In the raw uncorrected reads, each unique combination of TCR and UMI appeared on average more than ten times. Both alpha and beta chains were TCR-sequenced in samples taken at surgery, namely 220 tumor regions, under 80 matched nontumor lung samples and approximately 51 PBMC samples. In non-small cell lung cancer, the study made a quantitative comparison of TCR alpha and beta repertoires among multiple tumor regions, matched nontumor lung and blood. Nonsynonymous mutation counts, determined by whole-exome sequencing of tumor tissue, were related to TCR repertoire features.

The investigation overall reported the following: Ubiquitous expanded tumor TCRs were found in blood more often at tumor resection than at routine follow-up. Confirming at a functional level the hypothesis that regional TCRs recognize regional mutations was considered to require additional single-cell paired TCR alpha and beta sequencing.

Taken with the paper, the label for time point translates to: sample taken at primary tumor resection. Samples were obtained from 70 to 85 patients with early-stage, untreated non-small cell lung cancer from the lung TRACERx cohort. Without any cell sorting, TCR sequencing was performed on whole RNA extracted either from tumor and nontumor lung tissue or from cryopreserved PBMC samples. Only patients for whom sufficient RNA was available from at least two tumor regions were selected for TCR sequencing. The sample consisted of PBMCs, taken at surgery. The source of this sequence is a male donor with early-stage non-small cell lung cancer. The rearranged segments are TRBV4-3 and TRBJ2-1; TRBD2 aligns with 11 central bases. The nucleotide sequence reads TGCGCCAGCAGCCACTCGGGACTAGCGGACTCCGATGAGCAGTTCTTC. Translation gives CASSHSGLADSDEQFF.